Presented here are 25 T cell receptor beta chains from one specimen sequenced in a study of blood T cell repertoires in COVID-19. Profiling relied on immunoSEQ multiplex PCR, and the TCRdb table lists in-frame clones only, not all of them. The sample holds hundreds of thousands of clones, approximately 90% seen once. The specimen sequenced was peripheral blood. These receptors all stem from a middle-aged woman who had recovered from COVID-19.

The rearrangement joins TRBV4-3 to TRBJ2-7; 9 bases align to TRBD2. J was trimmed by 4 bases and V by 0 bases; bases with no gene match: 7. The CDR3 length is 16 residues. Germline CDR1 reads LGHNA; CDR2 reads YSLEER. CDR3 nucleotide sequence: TGCGCCAGCAGCCAAGAGGGGCGGGAGGGGGGTTACGAGCAGTACTTC. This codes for CASSQEGREGGYEQYF.

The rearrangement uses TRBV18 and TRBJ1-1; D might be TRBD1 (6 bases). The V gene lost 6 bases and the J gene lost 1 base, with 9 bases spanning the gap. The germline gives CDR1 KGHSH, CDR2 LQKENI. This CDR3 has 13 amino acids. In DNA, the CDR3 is TGTGCCAGCTCCGGACAGCAGAACACTGAAGCTTTCTTT. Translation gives CASSGQQNTEAFF.

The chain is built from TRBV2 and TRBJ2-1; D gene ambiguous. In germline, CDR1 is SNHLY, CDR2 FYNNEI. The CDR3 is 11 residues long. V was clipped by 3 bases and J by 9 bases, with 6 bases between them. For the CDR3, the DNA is TGTGCCAGCAGTGAGTACGGTGAGCAGTTCTTC. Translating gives CASSEYGEQFF.

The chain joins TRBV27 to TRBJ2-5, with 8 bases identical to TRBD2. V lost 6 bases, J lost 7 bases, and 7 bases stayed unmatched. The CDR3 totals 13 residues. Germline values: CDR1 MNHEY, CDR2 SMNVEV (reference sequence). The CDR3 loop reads CASSPRRGVTQYF. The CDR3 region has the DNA TGTGCCAGCAGCCCCCGGCGGGGGGTGACCCAGTACTTC.

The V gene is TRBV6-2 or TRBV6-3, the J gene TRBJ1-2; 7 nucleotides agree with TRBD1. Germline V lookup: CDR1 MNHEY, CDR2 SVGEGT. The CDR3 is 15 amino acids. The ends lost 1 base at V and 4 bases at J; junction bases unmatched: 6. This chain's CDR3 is CASSYWDSPFYGYTF. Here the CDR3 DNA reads TGTGCCAGCAGTTACTGGGACAGCCCCTTCTATGGCTACACCTTC.

CDR3 loop: CASSLGMASGRRNTGELFF. The CDR3 coding sequence is TGTGCCAGCAGCTTAGGGATGGCTAGCGGGAGGAGGAACACCGGGGAGCTGTTTTTT. The V and J genes are TRBV7-2 and TRBJ2-2, with 11 positions matching TRBD2. The CDR3 contains 19 residues. The germline V gene has CDR1 SGHTA and CDR2 FQGNSA. J lost 1 base, V lost 1 base, and 8 bases had no gene match.

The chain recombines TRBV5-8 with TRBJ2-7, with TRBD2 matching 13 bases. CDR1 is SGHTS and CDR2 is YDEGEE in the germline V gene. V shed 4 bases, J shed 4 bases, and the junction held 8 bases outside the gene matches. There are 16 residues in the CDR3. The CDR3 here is CASSRTSGSSRYEQYV. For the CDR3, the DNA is TGTGCCAGCAGCCGGACTAGCGGGAGCTCTCGGTACGAGCAGTACGTC.

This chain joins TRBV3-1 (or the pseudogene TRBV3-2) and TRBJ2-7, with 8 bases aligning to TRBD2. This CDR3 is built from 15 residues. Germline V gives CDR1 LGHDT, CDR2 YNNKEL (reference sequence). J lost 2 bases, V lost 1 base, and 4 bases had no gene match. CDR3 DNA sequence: TGTGCCAGCAGCCAAGCGGCTAGCGGGCCCTACGAGCAGTACTTC. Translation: CASSQAASGPYEQYF.

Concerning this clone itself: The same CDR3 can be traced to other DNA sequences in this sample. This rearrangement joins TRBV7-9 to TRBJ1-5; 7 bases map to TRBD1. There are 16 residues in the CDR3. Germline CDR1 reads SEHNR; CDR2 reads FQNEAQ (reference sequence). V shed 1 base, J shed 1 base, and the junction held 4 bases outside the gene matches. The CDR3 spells CASSLGAGGSNQPQHF. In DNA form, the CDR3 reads TGTGCCAGCAGCTTAGGGGCAGGGGGGAGCAATCAGCCCCAGCATTTT.

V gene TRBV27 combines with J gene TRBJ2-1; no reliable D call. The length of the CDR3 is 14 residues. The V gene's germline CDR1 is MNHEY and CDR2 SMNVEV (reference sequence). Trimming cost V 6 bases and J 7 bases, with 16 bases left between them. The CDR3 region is CASSHPGLVNEQFF. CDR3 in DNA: TGTGCCAGCAGCCACCCGGGTCTAGTGAATGAGCAGTTCTTC.

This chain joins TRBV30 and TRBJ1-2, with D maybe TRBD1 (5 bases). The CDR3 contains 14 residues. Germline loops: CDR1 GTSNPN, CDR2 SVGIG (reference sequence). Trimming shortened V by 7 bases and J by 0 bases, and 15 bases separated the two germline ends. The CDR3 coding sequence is TGTGCCTCTCCGGACACCCACGCTAACTATGGCTACACCTTC. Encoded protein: CASPDTHANYGYTF.

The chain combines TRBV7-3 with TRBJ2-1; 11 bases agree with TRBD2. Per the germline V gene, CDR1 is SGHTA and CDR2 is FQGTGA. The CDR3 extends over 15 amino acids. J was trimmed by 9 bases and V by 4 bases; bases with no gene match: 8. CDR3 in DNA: TGTGCCAGCAGCTCGCTAGCGGGAGGTCGTCTTGAGCAGTTCTTC. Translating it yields CASSSLAGGRLEQFF.

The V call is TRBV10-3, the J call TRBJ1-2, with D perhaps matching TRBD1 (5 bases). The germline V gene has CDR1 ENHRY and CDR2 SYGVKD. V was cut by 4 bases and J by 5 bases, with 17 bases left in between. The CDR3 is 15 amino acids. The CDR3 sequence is CAISAGGVASYGYTF. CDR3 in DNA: TGTGCCATCAGTGCGGGGGGGGTGGCCTCTTATGGCTACACCTTC.

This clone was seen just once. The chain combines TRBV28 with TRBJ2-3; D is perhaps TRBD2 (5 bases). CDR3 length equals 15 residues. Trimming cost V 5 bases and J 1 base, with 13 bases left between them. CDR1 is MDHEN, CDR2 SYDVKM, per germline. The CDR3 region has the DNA TGTGCCAGCAGTCCCCTGGGAGAGGGCACAGATACGCAGTATTTT. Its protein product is CASSPLGEGTDTQYF.

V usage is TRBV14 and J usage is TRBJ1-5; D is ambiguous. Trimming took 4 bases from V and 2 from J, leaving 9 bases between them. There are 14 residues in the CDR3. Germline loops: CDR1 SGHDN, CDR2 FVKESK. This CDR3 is CASSRGAGNQPQHF. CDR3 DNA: TGTGCCAGCAGCCGAGGTGCGGGCAATCAGCCCCAGCATTTT.

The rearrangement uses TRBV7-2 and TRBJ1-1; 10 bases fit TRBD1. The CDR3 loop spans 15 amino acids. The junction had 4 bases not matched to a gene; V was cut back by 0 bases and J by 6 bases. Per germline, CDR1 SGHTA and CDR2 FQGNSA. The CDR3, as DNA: TGTGCCAGCAGCTTAGCCTGGGACAGGGGCCCTGAAGCTTTCTTT. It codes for CASSLAWDRGPEAFF.

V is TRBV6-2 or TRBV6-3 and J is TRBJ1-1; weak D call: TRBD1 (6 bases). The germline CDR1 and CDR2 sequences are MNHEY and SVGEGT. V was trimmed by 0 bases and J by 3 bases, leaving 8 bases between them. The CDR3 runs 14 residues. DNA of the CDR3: TGTGCCAGCAGTTACTCTGAGGGGGACACTGAAGCTTTCTTT. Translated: CASSYSEGDTEAFF.

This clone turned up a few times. The CDR3 DNA follows: TGTGCCAGCAGCCTGGGTAGACACACAGATACGCAGTATTTT. Translated, it gives CASSLGRHTDTQYF. The gene calls are TRBV7-9 and TRBJ2-3; no clear D. Trimming left V 5 bases short and J 2 bases short, with 11 bases between. This CDR3 comprises 14 residues. Per the germline V gene, CDR1 is SEHNR and CDR2 is FQNEAQ (reference sequence).

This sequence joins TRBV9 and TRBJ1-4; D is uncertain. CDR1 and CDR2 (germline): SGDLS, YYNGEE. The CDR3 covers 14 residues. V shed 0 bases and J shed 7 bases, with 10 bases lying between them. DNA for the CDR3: TGTGCCAGCAGCGTAGGGGGAGGCAGTGAAAAACTGTTTTTT. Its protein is CASSVGGGSEKLFF.

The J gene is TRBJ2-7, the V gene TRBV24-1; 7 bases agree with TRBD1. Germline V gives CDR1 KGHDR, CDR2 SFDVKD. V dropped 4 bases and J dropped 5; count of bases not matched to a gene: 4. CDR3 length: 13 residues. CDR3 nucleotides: TGTGCCACCAGTGAACACACAGGGGACGAGCAGTACTTC. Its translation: CATSEHTGDEQYF.

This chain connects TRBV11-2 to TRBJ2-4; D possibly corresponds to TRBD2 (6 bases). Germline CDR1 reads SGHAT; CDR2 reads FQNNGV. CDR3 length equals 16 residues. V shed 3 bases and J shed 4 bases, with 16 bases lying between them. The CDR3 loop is CASSFVAGGSKNIQYF. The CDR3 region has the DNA TGTGCCAGCAGCTTTGTGGCCGGGGGTAGTAAAAACATTCAGTACTTC.

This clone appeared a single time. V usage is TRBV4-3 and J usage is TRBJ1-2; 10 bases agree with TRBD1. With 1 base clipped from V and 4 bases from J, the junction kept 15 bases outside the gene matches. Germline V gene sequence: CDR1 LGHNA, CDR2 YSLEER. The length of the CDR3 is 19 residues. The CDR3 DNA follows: TGCGCCAGCAGCCAAGGGGACAGGGGTCCTGCACTCCTACTCTATGGCTACACCTTC. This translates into CASSQGDRGPALLLYGYTF.

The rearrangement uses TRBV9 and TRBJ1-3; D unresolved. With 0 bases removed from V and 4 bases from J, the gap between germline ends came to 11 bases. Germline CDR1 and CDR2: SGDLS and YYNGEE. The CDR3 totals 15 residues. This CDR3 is CASSVATSSGNTIYF. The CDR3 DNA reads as TGTGCCAGCAGCGTAGCTACGTCCTCAGGAAACACCATATATTTT.

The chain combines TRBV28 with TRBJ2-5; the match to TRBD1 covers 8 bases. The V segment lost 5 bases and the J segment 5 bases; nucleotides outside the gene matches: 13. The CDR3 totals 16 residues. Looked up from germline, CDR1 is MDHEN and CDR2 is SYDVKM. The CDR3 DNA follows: TGTGCCAGCAGTCCCTCGAGACAGGGGTTGGGGGAGACCCAGTACTTC. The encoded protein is CASSPSRQGLGETQYF.

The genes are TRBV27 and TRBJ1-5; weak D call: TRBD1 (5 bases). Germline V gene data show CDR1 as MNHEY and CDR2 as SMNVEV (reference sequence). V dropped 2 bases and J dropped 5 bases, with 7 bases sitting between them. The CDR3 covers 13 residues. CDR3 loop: CASSLVGHQPQHF. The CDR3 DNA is TGTGCCAGCAGTTTAGTGGGGCATCAGCCCCAGCATTTT.